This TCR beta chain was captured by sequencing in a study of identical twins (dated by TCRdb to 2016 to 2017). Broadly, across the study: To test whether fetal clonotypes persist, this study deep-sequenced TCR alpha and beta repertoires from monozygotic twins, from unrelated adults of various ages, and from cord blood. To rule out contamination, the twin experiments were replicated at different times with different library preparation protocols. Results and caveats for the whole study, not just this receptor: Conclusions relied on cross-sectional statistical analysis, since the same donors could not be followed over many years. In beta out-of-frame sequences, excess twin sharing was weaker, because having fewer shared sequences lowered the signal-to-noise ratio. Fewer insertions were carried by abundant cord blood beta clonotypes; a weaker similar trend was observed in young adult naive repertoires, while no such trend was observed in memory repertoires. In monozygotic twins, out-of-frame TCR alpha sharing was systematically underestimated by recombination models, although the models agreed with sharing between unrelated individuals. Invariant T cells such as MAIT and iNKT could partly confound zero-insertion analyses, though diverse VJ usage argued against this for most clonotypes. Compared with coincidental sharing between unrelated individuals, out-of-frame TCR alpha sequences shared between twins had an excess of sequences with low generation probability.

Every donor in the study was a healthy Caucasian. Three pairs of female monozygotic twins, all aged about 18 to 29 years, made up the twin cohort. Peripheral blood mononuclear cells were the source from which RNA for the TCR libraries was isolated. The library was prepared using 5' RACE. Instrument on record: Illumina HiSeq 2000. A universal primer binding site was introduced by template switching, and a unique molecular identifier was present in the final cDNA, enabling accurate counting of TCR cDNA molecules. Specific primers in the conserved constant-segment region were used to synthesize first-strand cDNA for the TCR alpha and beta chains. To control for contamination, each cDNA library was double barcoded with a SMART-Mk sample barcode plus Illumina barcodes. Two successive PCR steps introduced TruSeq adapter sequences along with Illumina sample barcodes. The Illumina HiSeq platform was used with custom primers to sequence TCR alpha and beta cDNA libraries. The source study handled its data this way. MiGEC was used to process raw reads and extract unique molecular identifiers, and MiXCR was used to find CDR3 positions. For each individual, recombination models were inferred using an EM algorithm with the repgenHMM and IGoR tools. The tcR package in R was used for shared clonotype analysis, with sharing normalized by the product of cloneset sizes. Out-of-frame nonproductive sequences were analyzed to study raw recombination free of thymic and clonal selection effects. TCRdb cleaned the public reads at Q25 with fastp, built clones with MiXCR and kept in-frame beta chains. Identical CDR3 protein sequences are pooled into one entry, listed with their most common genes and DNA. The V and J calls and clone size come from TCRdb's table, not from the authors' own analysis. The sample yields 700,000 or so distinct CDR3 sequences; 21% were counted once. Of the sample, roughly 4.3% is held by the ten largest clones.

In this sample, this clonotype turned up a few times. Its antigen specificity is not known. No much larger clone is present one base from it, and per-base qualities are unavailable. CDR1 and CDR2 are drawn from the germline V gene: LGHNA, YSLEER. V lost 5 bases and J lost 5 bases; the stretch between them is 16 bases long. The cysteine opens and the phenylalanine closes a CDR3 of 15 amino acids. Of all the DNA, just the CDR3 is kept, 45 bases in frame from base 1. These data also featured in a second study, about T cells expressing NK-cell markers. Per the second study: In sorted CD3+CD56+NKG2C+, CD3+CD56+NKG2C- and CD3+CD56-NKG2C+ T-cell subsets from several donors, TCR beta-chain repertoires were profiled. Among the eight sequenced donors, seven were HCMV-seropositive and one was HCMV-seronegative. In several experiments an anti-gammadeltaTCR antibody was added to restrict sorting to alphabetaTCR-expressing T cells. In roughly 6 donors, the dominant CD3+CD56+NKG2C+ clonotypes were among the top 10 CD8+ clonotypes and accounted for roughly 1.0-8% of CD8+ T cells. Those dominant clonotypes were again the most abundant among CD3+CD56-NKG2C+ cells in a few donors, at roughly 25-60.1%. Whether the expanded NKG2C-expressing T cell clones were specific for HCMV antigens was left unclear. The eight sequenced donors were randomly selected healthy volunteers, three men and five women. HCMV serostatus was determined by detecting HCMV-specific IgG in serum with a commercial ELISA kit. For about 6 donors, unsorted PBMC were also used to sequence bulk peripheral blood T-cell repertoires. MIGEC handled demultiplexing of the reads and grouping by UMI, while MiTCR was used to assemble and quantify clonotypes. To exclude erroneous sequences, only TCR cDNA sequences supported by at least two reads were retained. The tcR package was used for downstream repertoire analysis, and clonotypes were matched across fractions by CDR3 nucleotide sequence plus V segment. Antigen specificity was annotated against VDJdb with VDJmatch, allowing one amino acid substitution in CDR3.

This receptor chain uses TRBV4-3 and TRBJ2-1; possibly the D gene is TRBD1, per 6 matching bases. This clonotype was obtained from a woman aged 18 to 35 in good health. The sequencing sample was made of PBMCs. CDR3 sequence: CASSLDRPGDNEQFF. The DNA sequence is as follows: TGCGCCAGCAGCTTAGACAGGCCCGGGGACAATGAGCAGTTCTTC.